This T cell receptor beta chain was captured by sequencing in a study of Graves' ophthalmopathy and Graves' hyperthyroidism. Germline assignment: CDR1 SGHVS and CDR2 FNYEAQ. This CDR3 is built from 14 residues. V dropped 5 bases and J dropped 7 bases, with 17 bases sitting between them. The authors amplified TCR beta CDR3 regions, and they did so from RNA transcripts for repertoire sequencing. First-round RT-PCR employed HTBI primers, with a second-round multiplex PCR after it. Each CDR3 protein gets one entry after TCRdb re-called the multiplex PCR reads with MiXCR. In the table there are around 1.1 million distinct CDR3 sequences, about 38% of which are singletons. Newly diagnosed hyperthyroidism donors, aged 18 to 65, duration under 2 months. Pregnancy or lactation, uncontrolled infections and other autoimmune diseases were grounds for excluding patients. With regard to this clonotype: Antigen: not known.

Overall study findings and caveats: The model predicted ophthalmopathy progression with 65% to 71% sensitivity and approximately 72% specificity.

This receptor was identified in an adult man with Graves' hyperthyroidism. Material: peripheral blood or thyroid tissue (not recorded which). The chain employs TRBV7-6 and TRBJ1-1, with D maybe TRBD1 (5 bases). The CDR3 nucleotides read TGTGCCAGCAGCCCTTACCAGGGAGAGGGTGAAGCTTTCTTT. It encodes CASSPYQGEGEAFF. The full variable domain, with the rest looked up from reference TRBV7-6 and TRBJ1-1, is GAGVSQSPRYKVTKRGQDVALRCDPISGHVSLYWYRQALGQGPEFLTYFNYEAQQDKSGLPNDRFSAERPEGSISTLTIQRTEQRDSAMYRCASSPYQGEGEAFFGQGTRLTVV.